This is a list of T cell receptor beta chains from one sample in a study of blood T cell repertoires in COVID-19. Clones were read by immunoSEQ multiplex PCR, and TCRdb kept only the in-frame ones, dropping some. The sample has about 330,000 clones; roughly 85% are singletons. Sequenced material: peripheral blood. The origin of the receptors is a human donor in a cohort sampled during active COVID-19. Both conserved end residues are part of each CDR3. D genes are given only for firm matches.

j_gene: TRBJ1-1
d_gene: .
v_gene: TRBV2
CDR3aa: CASTKPGVDTEAFF

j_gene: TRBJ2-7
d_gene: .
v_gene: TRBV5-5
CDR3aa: CASSLLGVREQYF

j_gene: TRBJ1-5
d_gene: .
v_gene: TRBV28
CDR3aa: CASSPFLNGPNQPQHF

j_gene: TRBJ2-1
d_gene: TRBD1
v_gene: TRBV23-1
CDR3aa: CASSPSPTGEFSYEQFF

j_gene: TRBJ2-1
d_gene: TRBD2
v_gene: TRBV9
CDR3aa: CASSVGLAGTYNEQFF

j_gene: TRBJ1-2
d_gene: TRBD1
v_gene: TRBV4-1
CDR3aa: CASSQPRTGSRGYTF

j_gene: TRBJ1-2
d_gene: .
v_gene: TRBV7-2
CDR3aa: CASSRRRDSRGYTF

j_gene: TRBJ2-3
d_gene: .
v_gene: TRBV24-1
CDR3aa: CATSDPYRDGIIDTQYF

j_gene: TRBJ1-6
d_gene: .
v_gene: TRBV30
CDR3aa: CAWSVGSPLHF

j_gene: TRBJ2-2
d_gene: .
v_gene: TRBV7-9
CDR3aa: CASSRTDSNTGELFF

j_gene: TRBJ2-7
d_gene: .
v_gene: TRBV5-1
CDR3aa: CASSLDRSYEQYF

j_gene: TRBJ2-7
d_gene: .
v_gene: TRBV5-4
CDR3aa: CASSFGVTPLFLYPIEQYF

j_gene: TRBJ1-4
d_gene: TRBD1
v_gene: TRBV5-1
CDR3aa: CASSKGQGYEKLFF

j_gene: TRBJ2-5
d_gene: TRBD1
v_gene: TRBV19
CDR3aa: CATGQGSLETQYF

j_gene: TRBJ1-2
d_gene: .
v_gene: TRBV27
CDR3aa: CASSLRGGTYGYTF

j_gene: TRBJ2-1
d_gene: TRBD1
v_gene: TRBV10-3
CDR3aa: CAISGQGGDNEQFF

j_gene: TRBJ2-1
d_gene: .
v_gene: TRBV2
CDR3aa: CASDRLDSYNEQFF

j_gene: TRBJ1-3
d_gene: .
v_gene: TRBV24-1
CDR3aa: CATGGRSGNTIYF

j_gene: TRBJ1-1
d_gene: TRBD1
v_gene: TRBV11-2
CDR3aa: CASSLVAPRGAMNTEAFF

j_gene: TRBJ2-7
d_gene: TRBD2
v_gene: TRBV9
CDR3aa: CASSRLAGATYEQYF

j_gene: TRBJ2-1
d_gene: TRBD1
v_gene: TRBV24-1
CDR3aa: CATSGTGSGEQFF

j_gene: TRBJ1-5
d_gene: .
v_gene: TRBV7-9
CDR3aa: CASSPDSNNQPQHF

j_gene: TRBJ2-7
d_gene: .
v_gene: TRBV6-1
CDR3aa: CASSEGPSRSEQYF

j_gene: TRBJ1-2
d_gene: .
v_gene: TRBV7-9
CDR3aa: CASSLGSAGVDPYTF

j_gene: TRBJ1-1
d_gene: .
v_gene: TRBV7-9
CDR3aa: CASSSPIGGDTEAFF

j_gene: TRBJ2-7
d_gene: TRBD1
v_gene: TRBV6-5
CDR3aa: CASKTGQTYEQYF

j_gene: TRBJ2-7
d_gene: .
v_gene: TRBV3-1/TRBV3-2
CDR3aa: CASSDYGTLNEQYF

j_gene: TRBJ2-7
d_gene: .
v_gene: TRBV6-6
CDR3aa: CASSYLNYEQYF

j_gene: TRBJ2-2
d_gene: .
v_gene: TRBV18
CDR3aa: CASSPLNTGELFF

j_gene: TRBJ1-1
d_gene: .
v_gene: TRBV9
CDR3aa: CASSVADSSFGTEAFF

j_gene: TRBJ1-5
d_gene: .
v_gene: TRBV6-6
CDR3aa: CASSWLYSNQPQHF

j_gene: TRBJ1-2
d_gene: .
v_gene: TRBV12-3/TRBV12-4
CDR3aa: CASTRQGGGYTF

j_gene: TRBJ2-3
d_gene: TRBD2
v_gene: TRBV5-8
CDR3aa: CASSHAGGGHTDTQYF

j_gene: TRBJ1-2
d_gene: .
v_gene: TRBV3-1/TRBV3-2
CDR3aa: CASSLGQDYGYTF

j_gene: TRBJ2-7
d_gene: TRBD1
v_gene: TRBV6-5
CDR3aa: CASDRGTYEQYF

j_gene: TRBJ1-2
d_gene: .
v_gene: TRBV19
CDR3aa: CASSTHRQSNYGYTF

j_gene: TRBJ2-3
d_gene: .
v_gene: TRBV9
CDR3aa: CASSVAGTRADTQYF

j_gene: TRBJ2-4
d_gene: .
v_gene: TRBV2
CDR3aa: CASSDLGRDIQYF

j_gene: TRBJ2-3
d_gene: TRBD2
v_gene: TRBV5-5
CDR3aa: CASSPRITGTSASTDTQYF

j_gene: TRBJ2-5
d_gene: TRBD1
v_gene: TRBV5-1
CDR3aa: CASGWTGGFQETQYF

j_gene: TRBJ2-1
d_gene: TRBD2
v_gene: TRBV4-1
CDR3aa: CASSQGGARGGRQEFF

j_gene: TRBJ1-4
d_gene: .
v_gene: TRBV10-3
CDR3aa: CAISDIGGSNEKLFF

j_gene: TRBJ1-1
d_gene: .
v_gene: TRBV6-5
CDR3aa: CASSSLERVGEAFF

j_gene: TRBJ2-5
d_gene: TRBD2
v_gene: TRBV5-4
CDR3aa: CASSLVGGRGRLETQYF

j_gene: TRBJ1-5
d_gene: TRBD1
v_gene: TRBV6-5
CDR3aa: CASSYEQGAQPQHF

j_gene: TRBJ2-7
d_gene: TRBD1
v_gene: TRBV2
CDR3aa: CASSRTGEYEQYF

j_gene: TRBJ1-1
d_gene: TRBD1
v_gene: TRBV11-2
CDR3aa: CASSLDRAGGTEAFF

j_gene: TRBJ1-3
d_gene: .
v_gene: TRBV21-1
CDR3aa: CASSREVENTIYF

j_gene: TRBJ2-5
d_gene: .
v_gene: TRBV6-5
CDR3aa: CASSYVRWQETQYF

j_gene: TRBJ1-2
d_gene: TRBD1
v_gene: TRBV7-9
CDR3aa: CASSPTGDGYTF

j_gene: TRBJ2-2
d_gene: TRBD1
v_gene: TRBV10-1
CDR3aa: CASRGRGPTGELFF

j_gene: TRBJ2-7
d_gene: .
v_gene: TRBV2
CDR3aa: CASSPRGNREQYF

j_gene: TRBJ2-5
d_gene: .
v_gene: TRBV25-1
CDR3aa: CASSEEQPPGQYQETQYF